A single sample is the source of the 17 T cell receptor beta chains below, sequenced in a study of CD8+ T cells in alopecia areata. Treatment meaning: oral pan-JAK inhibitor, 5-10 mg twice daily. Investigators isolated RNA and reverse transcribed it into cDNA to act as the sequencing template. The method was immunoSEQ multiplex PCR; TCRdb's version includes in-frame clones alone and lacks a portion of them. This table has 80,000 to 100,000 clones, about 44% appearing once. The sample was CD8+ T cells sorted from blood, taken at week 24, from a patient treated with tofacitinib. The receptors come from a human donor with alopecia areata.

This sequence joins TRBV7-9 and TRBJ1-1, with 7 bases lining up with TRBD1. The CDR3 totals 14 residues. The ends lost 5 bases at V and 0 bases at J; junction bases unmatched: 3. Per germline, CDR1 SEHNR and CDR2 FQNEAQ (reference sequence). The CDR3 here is CASSRDRVNTEAFF. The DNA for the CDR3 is TGTGCCAGCAGCCGCGACAGGGTGAACACTGAAGCTTTCTTT.

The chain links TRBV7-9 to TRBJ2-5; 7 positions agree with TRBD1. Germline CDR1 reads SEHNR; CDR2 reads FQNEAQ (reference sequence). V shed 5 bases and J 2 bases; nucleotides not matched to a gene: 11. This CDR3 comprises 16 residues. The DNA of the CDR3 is TGTGCCAGCAGCGGCCCGACAAGGGGGCTTCAAGAGACCCAGTACTTC. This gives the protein CASSGPTRGLQETQYF.

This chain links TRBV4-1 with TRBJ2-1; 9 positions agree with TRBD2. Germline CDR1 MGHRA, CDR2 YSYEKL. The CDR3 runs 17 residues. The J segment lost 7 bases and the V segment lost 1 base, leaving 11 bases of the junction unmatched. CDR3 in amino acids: CASSQGSLAGRLNEQFF. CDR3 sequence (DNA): TGCGCCAGCAGCCAAGGATCCCTAGCGGGAAGGTTGAATGAGCAGTTCTTC.

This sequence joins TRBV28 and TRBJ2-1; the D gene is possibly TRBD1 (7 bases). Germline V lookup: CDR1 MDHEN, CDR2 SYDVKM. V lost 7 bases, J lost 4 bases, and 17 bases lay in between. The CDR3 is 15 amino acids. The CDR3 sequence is CASKSGDSKYNEQFF. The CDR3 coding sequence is TGTGCCAGCAAGTCGGGGGACAGTAAGTACAATGAGCAGTTCTTC.

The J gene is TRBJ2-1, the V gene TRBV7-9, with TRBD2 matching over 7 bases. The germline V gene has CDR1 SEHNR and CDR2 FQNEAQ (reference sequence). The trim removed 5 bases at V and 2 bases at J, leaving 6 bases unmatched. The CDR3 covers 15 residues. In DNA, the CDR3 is TGTGCCAGCAGCCTCGGGGCGGGAGCCTACAATGAGCAGTTCTTC. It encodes CASSLGAGAYNEQFF.

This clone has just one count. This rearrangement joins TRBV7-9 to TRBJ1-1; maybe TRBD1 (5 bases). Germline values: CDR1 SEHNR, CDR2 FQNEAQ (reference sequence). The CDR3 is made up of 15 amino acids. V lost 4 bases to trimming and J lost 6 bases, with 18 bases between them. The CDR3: CASSSSRAGGAEAFF. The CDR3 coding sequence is TGTGCCAGCAGCTCCAGCAGGGCCGGGGGAGCTGAAGCTTTCTTT.

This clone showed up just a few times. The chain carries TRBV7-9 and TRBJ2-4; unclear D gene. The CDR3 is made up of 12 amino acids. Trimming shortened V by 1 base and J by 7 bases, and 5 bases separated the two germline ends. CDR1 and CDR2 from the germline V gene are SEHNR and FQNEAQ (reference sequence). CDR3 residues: CASSLGVNIQYF. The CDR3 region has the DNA TGTGCCAGCAGCTTAGGTGTGAACATTCAGTACTTC.

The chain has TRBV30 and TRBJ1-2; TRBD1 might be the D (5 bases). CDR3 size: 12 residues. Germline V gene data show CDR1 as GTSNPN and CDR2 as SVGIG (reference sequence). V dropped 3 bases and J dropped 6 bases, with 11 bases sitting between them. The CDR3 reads CAWRAGRNGYTF. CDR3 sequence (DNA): TGTGCCTGGAGGGCAGGGCGGAATGGCTACACCTTC.

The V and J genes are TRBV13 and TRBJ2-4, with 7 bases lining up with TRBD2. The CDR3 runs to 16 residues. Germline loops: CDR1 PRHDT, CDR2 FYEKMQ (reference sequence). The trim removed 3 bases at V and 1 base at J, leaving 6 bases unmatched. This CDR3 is CASSLGGGLAKNIQYF. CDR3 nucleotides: TGTGCCAGCAGCTTGGGGGGAGGGCTCGCCAAAAACATTCAGTACTTC. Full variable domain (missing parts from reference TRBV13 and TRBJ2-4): AAGVIQSPRHLIKEKRETATLKCYPIPRHDTVYWYQQGPGQDPQFLISFYEKMQSDKGSIPDRFSAQQFSDYHSELNMSSLELGDSALYFCASSLGGGLAKNIQYFGAGTRLSVL.

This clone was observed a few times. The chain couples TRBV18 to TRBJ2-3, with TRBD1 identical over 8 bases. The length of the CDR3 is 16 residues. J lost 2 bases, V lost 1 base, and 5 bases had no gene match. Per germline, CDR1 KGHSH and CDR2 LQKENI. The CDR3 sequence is CASSPRAGGNTDTQYF. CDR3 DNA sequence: TGTGCCAGCTCACCACGCGCAGGGGGCAACACAGATACGCAGTATTTT.

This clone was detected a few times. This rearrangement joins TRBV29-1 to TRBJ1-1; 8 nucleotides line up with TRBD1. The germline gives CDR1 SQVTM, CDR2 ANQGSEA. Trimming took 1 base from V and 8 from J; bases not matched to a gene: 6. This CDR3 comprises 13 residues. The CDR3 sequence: CSVEGTGGTEAFF. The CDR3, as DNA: TGCAGCGTTGAAGGTACAGGGGGGACAGAAGCTTTCTTT.

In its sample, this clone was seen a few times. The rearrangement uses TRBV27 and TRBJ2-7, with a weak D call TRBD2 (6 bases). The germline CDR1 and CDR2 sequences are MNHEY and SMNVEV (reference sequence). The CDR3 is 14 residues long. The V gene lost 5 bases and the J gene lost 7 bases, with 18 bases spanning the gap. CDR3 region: CASSPSPGGGEQYF. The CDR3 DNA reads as TGTGCCAGCAGTCCCAGCCCTGGGGGAGGAGAGCAGTACTTC.

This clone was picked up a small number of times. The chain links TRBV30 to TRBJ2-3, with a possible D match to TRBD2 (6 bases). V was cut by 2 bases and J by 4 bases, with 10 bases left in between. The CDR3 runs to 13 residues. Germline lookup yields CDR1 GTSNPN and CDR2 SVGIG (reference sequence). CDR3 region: CAWSLGSPDTQYF. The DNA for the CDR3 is TGTGCCTGGAGTCTCGGGAGCCCAGATACGCAGTATTTT.

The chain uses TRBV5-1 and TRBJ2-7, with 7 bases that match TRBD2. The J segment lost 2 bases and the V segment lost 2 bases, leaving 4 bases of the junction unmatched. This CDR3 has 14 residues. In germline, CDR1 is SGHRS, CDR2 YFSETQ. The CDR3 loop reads CASSFGGGPYEQYF. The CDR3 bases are TGCGCCAGCAGCTTCGGCGGGGGACCCTACGAGCAGTACTTC.

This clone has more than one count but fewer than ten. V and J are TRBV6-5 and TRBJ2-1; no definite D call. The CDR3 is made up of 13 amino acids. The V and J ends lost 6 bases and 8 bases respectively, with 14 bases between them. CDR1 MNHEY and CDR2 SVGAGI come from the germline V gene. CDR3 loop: CASREAGWDEQFF. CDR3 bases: TGTGCCAGCAGAGAGGCAGGCTGGGATGAGCAGTTCTTC.

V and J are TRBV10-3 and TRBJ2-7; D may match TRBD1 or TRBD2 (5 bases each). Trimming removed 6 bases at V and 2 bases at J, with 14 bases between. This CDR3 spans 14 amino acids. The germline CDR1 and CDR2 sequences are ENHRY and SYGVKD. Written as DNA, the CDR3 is TGTGCCATCAGCGGGGCACTAAACCCCTACGAGCAGTACTTC. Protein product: CAISGALNPYEQYF.

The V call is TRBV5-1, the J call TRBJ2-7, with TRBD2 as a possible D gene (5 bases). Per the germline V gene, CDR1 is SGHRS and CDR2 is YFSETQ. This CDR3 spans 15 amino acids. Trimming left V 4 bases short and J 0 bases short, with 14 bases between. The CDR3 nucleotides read TGCGCCAGCAGCCAACAGACTGGGAGCTCCTACGAGCAGTACTTC. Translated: CASSQQTGSSYEQYF.